This is a list of T cell receptor beta chains from one sample in a study of cytomegalovirus exposure and HLA in healthy donors. Here immunoSEQ multiplex PCR was the method, and the copy in TCRdb shows in-frame clones only, minus some. The sample contains over 200,000 clones, approximately 79% of which appear only once. The sequenced material came from PBMCs. These receptors were collected from a male donor in good health and CMV-seronegative. The CDR3 runs from the conserved cysteine through the conserved F or W. A D gene is named only where the DNA matches it firmly. Part of the rows lack a size; the others show once, few, many or a class for expanded clones.

j_call d_call v_call clone_size cdr3_nt cdr3_aa
TRBJ1-1 TRBD1 TRBV27 once TGTGCCAGCAGTTCCTTCGACAGGGGAGGAACTGAAGCTTTCTTT CASSSFDRGGTEAFF
TRBJ2-3 TRBD2 TRBV5-1 once TGCGCCAGCAGCTCCACTCCCGGGAGGACTCCAGATACGCAGTATTTT CASSSTPGRTPDTQYF
TRBJ2-2 - TRBV9 - TGTGCCAGCAGCGTAGATCCAGGCAGGGGAGCCGGGGAGCTGTTTTTT CASSVDPGRGAGELFF
TRBJ2-7 TRBD1 TRBV28 once TGTGCCAGCGGACCTTCACAGGGGCCAGCGTCCGAGCAGTACTTC CASGPSQGPASEQYF
TRBJ1-6 TRBD1 TRBV15 - TGTGCCACCAGCAGACCGGGACAGTATAATTCACCCCTCCACTTT CATSRPGQYNSPLHF
TRBJ1-4 TRBD1 TRBV5-1 once TGCGCCAGCAGCTTGGCCGGGACAGGAACTAATGAAAAACTGTTTTTT CASSLAGTGTNEKLFF
TRBJ1-2 - TRBV4-3 - TGCGCCAGCAGCCACGAGCAGGGGTATGGCTACACCTTC CASSHEQGYGYTF
TRBJ1-1 - TRBV5-6 - TGTGCCAGCAGCTTGGTTACGGGGACTGAAGCTTTCTTT CASSLVTGTEAFF
TRBJ1-2 TRBD1 TRBV5-1 - TGCGCCAGCAGCTTGGTACCGACAGGGGGCAGCTATGGCTACACCTTC CASSLVPTGGSYGYTF
TRBJ2-1 - TRBV20-1 - TGCAGTGCGGAAGGTGCAGGTGAGCAGTTCTTC CSAEGAGEQFF
TRBJ1-1 - TRBV2 few TGTGCCAGCAGTGAAGGGGCAGTGACCATGAACACTGAAGCTTTCTTT CASSEGAVTMNTEAFF
TRBJ2-7 - TRBV4-3 - TGCGCCAGCAGCCAAGAGGCCAGGACTGCCTACGAGCAGTACTTC CASSQEARTAYEQYF
TRBJ2-3 - TRBV19 - TGTGCCAGTAGTGGGCGACAAGCAGATACGCAGTATTTT CASSGRQADTQYF
TRBJ2-1 - TRBV7-9 - TGTGCCAGCAGCCCAAAAACCAACAGGGTTCGAGTCACTGAGCAGTTCTTC CASSPKTNRVRVTEQFF
TRBJ2-5 - TRBV28 - TGTGCCAGCAGTTTATTGTCAGTTCAAGAGACCCAGTACTTC CASSLLSVQETQYF
TRBJ2-2 - TRBV9 - TGTGCCAGCAGCCCGCGGTCGACTGGCAACACCGGGGAGCTGTTTTTT CASSPRSTGNTGELFF
TRBJ2-3 TRBD2 TRBV28 - TGTGCCAGCAGTTTTTACGGGACTAGGCAGTATTTT CASSFYGTRQYF
TRBJ1-2 - TRBV6-1 - TGTGCCAGCAGTGAAGGGGGGGGCCCTTACTACACCTTC CASSEGGGPYYTF
TRBJ1-4 - TRBV7-2 - TGTGCCAGCAGCTTAGTGGACTGGGGTGAAAAACTGTTTTTT CASSLVDWGEKLFF
TRBJ2-5 TRBD2 TRBV7-2 - TGTGCCAGCAGCTTAGGGCTAGCGGGCTCCCAAGAGACCCAGTACTTC CASSLGLAGSQETQYF
TRBJ2-2 - TRBV19 few TGTGCCAGTAGTATAGTTTACGGAGTCACCGGGGAGCTGTTTTTT CASSIVYGVTGELFF
TRBJ2-5 TRBD2 TRBV7-2 - TGTGCCAGCAGCTTATTTTTTAGCGGGAGTGGTGAGACCCAGTACTTC CASSLFFSGSGETQYF
TRBJ2-3 - TRBV29-1 - TGCAGCGTTGATCGCCCGGCCGGGACTAGCACAGATACGCAGTATTTT CSVDRPAGTSTDTQYF
TRBJ1-4 TRBD1 TRBV6-6 - TGTGCCAGCAGTTACACCGGGACAGGGTACGAAAAACTGTTTTTT CASSYTGTGYEKLFF
TRBJ1-4 - TRBV4-3 - TGCGCCAGCAGCCTGTTGGCTGCAACTAATGAAAAACTGTTTTTT CASSLLAATNEKLFF
TRBJ2-5 TRBD1 TRBV19 - TGTGCCAGTAGTATAGGGACAGGTCAAGAGACCCAGTACTTC CASSIGTGQETQYF
TRBJ2-2 - TRBV18 - TGTGCCAGCTCACCACCCAGTAGGGGTGGCACCGGGGAGCTGTTTTTT CASSPPSRGGTGELFF
TRBJ1-2 - TRBV6-5 - TGTGCCAGCAGGACCTCGGGACACAACTATGGCTACACCTTC CASRTSGHNYGYTF
TRBJ2-3 - TRBV7-2 - TGTGCCAGCAGCGCCGAGCCAGATACGCAGTATTTT CASSAEPDTQYF
TRBJ1-1 - TRBV27 - TGTGCCAGCAGTGACAGGTTCACTGAAGCTTTCTTT CASSDRFTEAFF
TRBJ1-3 - TRBV28 - TGTGCCAGCAGTACAACGACAGAATTCGGAAACACCATATATTTT CASSTTTEFGNTIYF
TRBJ2-7 TRBD2 TRBV7-9 - TGTGCCAGCAGCTTAGCGGGAGGGGTCTACTCCTACGAGCAGTACTTC CASSLAGGVYSYEQYF
TRBJ2-7 - TRBV7-2 - TGTGCCAGCAGCTACTCAGGGGCGTTATCCTACGAGCAGTACTTC CASSYSGALSYEQYF
TRBJ1-1 - TRBV30 - TGTGCCTTAGACAGACAGAACACTGAAGCTTTCTTT CALDRQNTEAFF
TRBJ2-5 - TRBV9 once TGTGCCAGCAGCCCGGGACTTCAAGAGACCCAGTACTTC CASSPGLQETQYF
TRBJ1-6 - TRBV5-5 few TGTGCCAGCACCACTGTAGGGGGTTCGTGGAATTCACCCCTCCACTTT CASTTVGGSWNSPLHF
TRBJ1-2 - TRBV28 - TGTGCCAGCAGCCCCCGGCGCCAGGGCTGGGATGGCTACACCTTC CASSPRRQGWDGYTF
TRBJ1-2 TRBD1 TRBV7-9 - TGTGCCAGCAGCCCGCAGGGGGAGAGAGTTAACTTC CASSPQGERVNF
TRBJ2-2 - TRBV30 - TGTGCCTGGAGGCCCGGGGATAGGAACACCGGGGAGCTGTTTTTT CAWRPGDRNTGELFF
TRBJ2-5 - TRBV19 - TGTGCCAGTAGTATAGTCAGGGGCGCGGAGACCCAGTACTTC CASSIVRGAETQYF
TRBJ1-2 - TRBV6-1 few TGTGCCAGCACTCAACTATACCCTAACTATGGCTACACCTTC CASTQLYPNYGYTF
TRBJ1-2 - TRBV5-1 - TGCGCCAGCAGCTTGGCACAGCCGGCGAACTATGGCTACACCTTC CASSLAQPANYGYTF
TRBJ2-1 - TRBV7-7 - TGTGCCAGCAGCTTAGCGGACGGAGGCTACAATGAGCAGTTCTTC CASSLADGGYNEQFF
TRBJ1-5 TRBD1 TRBV27 - TGTGCCAGCAGTCCCCGGGACAGGGGCAATCAGCCCCAGCATTTT CASSPRDRGNQPQHF
TRBJ2-2 - TRBV30 - TGTGCCTGGAGGCGGGACAGTAACACCGGGGAGCTGTTTTTT CAWRRDSNTGELFF
TRBJ2-5 - TRBV5-1 - TGCGCCAGCAGCTTGGTGGCAGGCCTCCAAGAGACCCAGTACTTC CASSLVAGLQETQYF
TRBJ2-7 - TRBV5-6 few TGTGCCAGCAGCTTGGGGCCAGGGCTCGAGCAGTACTTC CASSLGPGLEQYF
TRBJ2-4 TRBD2 TRBV5-6 - TGTGCCAGCAGCTTTGGGACTAGCCAGAACATTCAGTACTTC CASSFGTSQNIQYF